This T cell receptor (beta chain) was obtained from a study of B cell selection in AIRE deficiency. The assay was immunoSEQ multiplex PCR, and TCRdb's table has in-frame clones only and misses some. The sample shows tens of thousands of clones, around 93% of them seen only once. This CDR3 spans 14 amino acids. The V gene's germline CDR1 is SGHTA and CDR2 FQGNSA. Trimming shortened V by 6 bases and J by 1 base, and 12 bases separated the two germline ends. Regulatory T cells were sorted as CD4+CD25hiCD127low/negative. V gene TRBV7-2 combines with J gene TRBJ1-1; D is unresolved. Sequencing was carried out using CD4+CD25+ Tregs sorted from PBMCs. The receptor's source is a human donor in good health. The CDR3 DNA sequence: TGTGCCAGCAGTTTCCAGGCAAGGAACACTGAAGCTTTCTTT. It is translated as CASSFQARNTEAFF.